This T cell receptor beta chain was recovered during a study of cytomegalovirus exposure and HLA in healthy donors. Study-wide results and caveats: Reportedly, diagnosis of cytomegalovirus status by the classifier showed high specificity and sensitivity. There were some V segments, including TRBV6-2 and TRBV6-3, excluded as indistinguishable.

Looked up from germline, CDR1 is GTSNPN and CDR2 is SVGIG (reference sequence). Trimming took 7 bases from V and 4 from J, leaving 16 bases between them. CDR3 length: 13 amino acids. Details on this clone: Its antigen remains unidentified.

Amplification used 60 Vbeta primers and 13 Jbeta primers. TCRdb keeps only in-frame clones here, not all; method: immunoSEQ multiplex PCR. The sample includes about 130,000 clones, roughly 82% of them seen just once. Sequences were obtained from PBMCs. This rearrangement joins TRBV30 to TRBJ2-5; a possible D gene is TRBD1 (6 bases). The clonotype originates from a woman aged 60-75 years in good health and CMV-seropositive. CDR3 sequence: CASRPGQLETQYF. CDR3 DNA sequence: TGTGCCTCCCGGCCCGGACAGCTAGAGACCCAGTACTTC.